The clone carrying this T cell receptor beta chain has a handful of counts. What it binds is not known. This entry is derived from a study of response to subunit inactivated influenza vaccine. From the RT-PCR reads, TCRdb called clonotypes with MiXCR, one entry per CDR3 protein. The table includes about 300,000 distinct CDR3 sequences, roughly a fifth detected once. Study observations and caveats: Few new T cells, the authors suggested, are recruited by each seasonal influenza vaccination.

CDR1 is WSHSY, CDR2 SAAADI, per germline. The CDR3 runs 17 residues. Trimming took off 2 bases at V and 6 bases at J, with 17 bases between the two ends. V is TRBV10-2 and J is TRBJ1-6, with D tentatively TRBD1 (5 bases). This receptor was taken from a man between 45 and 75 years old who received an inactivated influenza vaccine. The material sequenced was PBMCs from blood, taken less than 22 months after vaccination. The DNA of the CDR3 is TGCGCCAGCAGTGAGGTTTCGGGACCCGGTGCTAATTCACCCCTCCACTTT. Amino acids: CASSEVSGPGANSPLHF.